This is a list of T cell receptor beta chains from one sample in a study of shared clonotypes between healthy human individuals. Assay used: immunoSEQ multiplex PCR; TCRdb lists only in-frame clones, some missing. The repertoire has about 1 million clones, approximately 78% of them found once; the top ten carry approximately 0.52%. Specimen: memory CD4+ T cells from PBMCs. The receptors shown here come from a man aged 18 to 30 in good health. Some clones in this sample may be carry-over from other donors' samples. Each CDR3 is given with its conserved first and last residue. D genes are given only for firm matches. Clone size is given for some rows only: seen once, a few or many times, or a class if the clone is expanded.

d_call	j_call	v_call	clone_size	cdr3_nt	cdr3_aa
NA	TRBJ2-1	TRBV30	once	TGTGCCTGGGGGTCCGGGAATGAGCAGTTCTTC	CAWGSGNEQFF
TRBD2	TRBJ2-5	TRBV5-1	NA	TGCGCCAGCAGCTTGGACGCGGGAGGGCCGGGGGAGACCCAGTACTTC	CASSLDAGGPGETQYF
NA	TRBJ2-7	TRBV28	NA	TGTGCCAGCAGTTTAACCGACGAATACGAGCAGTACTTC	CASSLTDEYEQYF
TRBD2	TRBJ2-3	TRBV29-1	NA	TGCAGCCTGATTGGGGCTAGCGGGACAGATACGCAGTATTTT	CSLIGASGTDTQYF
NA	TRBJ1-5	TRBV5-5	few	TGTGCCAGCAGCTTCGAGATTAATAGCAATCAGCCCCAGCATTTT	CASSFEINSNQPQHF
TRBD1	TRBJ2-5	TRBV7-2	NA	TGTGCCAGCAGCAGCCGGGACAGGGGGCGAGGGAAGACCCAGTACTTC	CASSSRDRGRGKTQYF
NA	TRBJ2-1	TRBV5-6	NA	TGTGCCAGCCGACAGGGGACTACAGATGAGCAGTTCTTC	CASRQGTTDEQFF
TRBD1	TRBJ2-1	TRBV6-5	few	TGTGCCAGCAGTTCCCCCCGGGACAGGGGTGTGAATGAGCAGTTCTTC	CASSSPRDRGVNEQFF
NA	TRBJ1-6	TRBV30	once	TGTGCCTGGAGCGCACGGGGGGTACCCAGCGGGGCGGGTAATTCACCCCTCCACTTT	CAWSARGVPSGAGNSPLHF
TRBD2	TRBJ2-7	TRBV28	NA	TGTGCCAGCAGTTCCATGTTAGCGGGGAACACTTACGAGCAGTACTTC	CASSSMLAGNTYEQYF